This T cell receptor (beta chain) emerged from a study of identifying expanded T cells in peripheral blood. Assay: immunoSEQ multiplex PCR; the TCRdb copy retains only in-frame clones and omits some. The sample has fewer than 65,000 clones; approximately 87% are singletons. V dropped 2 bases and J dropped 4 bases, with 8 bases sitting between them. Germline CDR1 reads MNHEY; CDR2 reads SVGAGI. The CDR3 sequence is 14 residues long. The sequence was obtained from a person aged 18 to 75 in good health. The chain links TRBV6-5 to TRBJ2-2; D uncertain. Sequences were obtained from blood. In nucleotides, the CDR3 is TGTGCCAGCAGTTACACTCTAAGCACCGGGGAGCTGTTTTTT. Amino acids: CASSYTLSTGELFF.